These T cell receptor beta chains were read from a single sample in a study of cytomegalovirus exposure and HLA in healthy donors. TCRdb's copy holds only in-frame clones and misses some; the assay was immunoSEQ multiplex PCR. In the table there are some 170,000 clones, about four fifths of which are singletons. Sequencing used PBMCs. These receptors all come from a man in his forties or fifties in good health and CMV-seropositive. Both conserved end residues are part of each CDR3. The D gene is left open where the match is weak. Clone size is shown for a subset of rows, as once, few, many or a class of expanded clone.

j_gene: TRBJ1-4; v_gene: TRBV28; d_gene: TRBD1; abundance: once; CDR3aa: CASSKSNRGRRPEKLFF; CDR3nt: TGTGCCAGCAGTAAGAGCAACAGGGGGCGCCGGCCGGAAAAACTGTTTTTT
j_gene: TRBJ2-3; v_gene: TRBV28; d_gene: .; abundance: .; CDR3aa: CASSFRTSQTPRSTDTQYF; CDR3nt: TGTGCCAGCAGTTTCCGTACTAGCCAAACACCGCGTAGCACAGATACGCAGTATTTT
j_gene: TRBJ1-2; v_gene: TRBV5-4; d_gene: TRBD1; abundance: .; CDR3aa: CASWGTGYGYTF; CDR3nt: TGTGCCAGCTGGGGGACAGGGTATGGCTACACCTTC
j_gene: TRBJ2-7; v_gene: TRBV28; d_gene: .; abundance: .; CDR3aa: CASSPHSRFYEQYF; CDR3nt: TGTGCCAGCAGCCCCCATTCTCGCTTCTACGAGCAGTACTTC
j_gene: TRBJ1-2; v_gene: TRBV25-1; d_gene: .; abundance: .; CDR3aa: CASSESHKGYTF; CDR3nt: TGTGCCAGCAGTGAATCCCACAAGGGGTACACCTTC
j_gene: TRBJ2-1; v_gene: TRBV2; d_gene: .; abundance: once; CDR3aa: CASEGLYNEQFF; CDR3nt: TGTGCCAGCGAGGGACTCTACAATGAGCAGTTCTTC
j_gene: TRBJ2-3; v_gene: TRBV7-3; d_gene: TRBD2; abundance: .; CDR3aa: CASSSLKKLAGPTDTQYF; CDR3nt: TGTGCCAGCAGCTCCTTGAAAAAATTAGCGGGACCAACAGATACGCAGTATTTT
j_gene: TRBJ1-1; v_gene: TRBV6-5; d_gene: .; abundance: .; CDR3aa: CASSPGTAEAFF; CDR3nt: TGTGCCAGCAGTCCCGGGACTGCTGAAGCTTTCTTT
j_gene: TRBJ1-6; v_gene: TRBV6-6; d_gene: TRBD1; abundance: .; CDR3aa: CASRPGQGNSPLHF; CDR3nt: TGTGCCAGCAGGCCGGGACAGGGGAATTCACCCCTCCACTTT
j_gene: TRBJ1-2; v_gene: TRBV2; d_gene: .; abundance: .; CDR3aa: CASRGPVYYGYTF; CDR3nt: TGTGCCAGCAGGGGGCCGGTCTACTATGGCTACACCTTC
j_gene: TRBJ2-5; v_gene: TRBV7-6; d_gene: TRBD2; abundance: .; CDR3aa: CASSPLRGRTSGGKETQYF; CDR3nt: TGTGCCAGCAGCCCCCTCCGTGGTCGGACTAGCGGGGGCAAAGAGACCCAGTACTTC
j_gene: TRBJ2-5; v_gene: TRBV27; d_gene: .; abundance: .; CDR3aa: CASGGPRGVGGETQYF; CDR3nt: TGTGCCAGCGGCGGCCCTCGAGGGGTTGGGGGGGAGACCCAGTACTTC
j_gene: TRBJ1-6; v_gene: TRBV2; d_gene: .; abundance: .; CDR3aa: CASSPTELPLHF; CDR3nt: TGTGCCAGCAGCCCTACAGAACTACCCCTCCACTTT
j_gene: TRBJ2-7; v_gene: TRBV28; d_gene: TRBD1; abundance: once; CDR3aa: CASRTGDPLYEQYF; CDR3nt: TGTGCCAGCAGGACAGGGGACCCACTCTACGAGCAGTACTTC
j_gene: TRBJ2-5; v_gene: TRBV9; d_gene: .; abundance: .; CDR3aa: CASSGGSSQETQYF; CDR3nt: TGTGCCAGCAGTGGGGGGAGTTCCCAAGAGACCCAGTACTTC
j_gene: TRBJ2-4; v_gene: TRBV30; d_gene: .; abundance: .; CDR3aa: CAWSWEGVAKNIQYF; CDR3nt: TGTGCCTGGAGTTGGGAGGGGGTAGCCAAAAACATTCAGTACTTC
j_gene: TRBJ2-3; v_gene: TRBV18; d_gene: TRBD1; abundance: .; CDR3aa: CASSIQGIVPDTQYF; CDR3nt: TGTGCCAGCTCGATACAGGGGATCGTCCCAGATACGCAGTATTTT
j_gene: TRBJ2-2; v_gene: TRBV18; d_gene: .; abundance: .; CDR3aa: CASSPQGHPGTGELFF; CDR3nt: TGTGCCAGCTCACCTCAGGGACACCCGGGTACCGGGGAGCTGTTTTTT
j_gene: TRBJ1-5; v_gene: TRBV5-8; d_gene: .; abundance: few; CDR3aa: CASSLGQKLNQPQHF; CDR3nt: TGTGCCAGCAGCTTGGGACAGAAACTTAATCAGCCCCAGCATTTT
j_gene: TRBJ2-1; v_gene: TRBV30; d_gene: TRBD2; abundance: few; CDR3aa: CAWSLLAGPYNEQFF; CDR3nt: TGTGCCTGGAGCTTACTAGCGGGGCCCTACAATGAGCAGTTCTTC
j_gene: TRBJ2-1; v_gene: TRBV6-1; d_gene: TRBD2; abundance: .; CDR3aa: CAGSGLAGGRGEQFF; CDR3nt: TGTGCCGGGTCCGGCCTAGCGGGGGGGAGGGGTGAGCAGTTCTTC
j_gene: TRBJ2-2; v_gene: TRBV7-2; d_gene: .; abundance: .; CDR3aa: CASSPFSGTSNTGELFF; CDR3nt: TGTGCCAGCAGCCCGTTCTCCGGGACATCGAACACCGGGGAGCTGTTTTTT
j_gene: TRBJ1-1; v_gene: TRBV27; d_gene: .; abundance: .; CDR3aa: CASSFTAQNTEAFF; CDR3nt: TGTGCCAGCAGTTTTACAGCTCAGAACACTGAAGCTTTCTTT
j_gene: TRBJ1-2; v_gene: TRBV30; d_gene: .; abundance: .; CDR3aa: CAWSSQGDYGYTF; CDR3nt: TGTGCCTGGAGTTCTCAGGGCGACTATGGCTACACCTTC
j_gene: TRBJ2-7; v_gene: TRBV5-4; d_gene: .; abundance: .; CDR3aa: CASSLSRGSSGEQYF; CDR3nt: TGTGCCAGCAGCTTATCCAGGGGTTCATCGGGAGAGCAGTACTTC
j_gene: TRBJ2-3; v_gene: TRBV2; d_gene: .; abundance: .; CDR3aa: CASKGMSTDTQYF; CDR3nt: TGTGCCAGCAAGGGGATGAGCACAGATACGCAGTATTTT
j_gene: TRBJ2-1; v_gene: TRBV11-1; d_gene: .; abundance: .; CDR3aa: CASSLGLASFNEQFF; CDR3nt: TGTGCCAGCAGCTTAGGTCTAGCGTCGTTCAATGAGCAGTTCTTC
j_gene: TRBJ1-5; v_gene: TRBV30; d_gene: TRBD1; abundance: .; CDR3aa: CAWTRTGDSNQPQHF; CDR3nt: TGTGCCTGGACAAGGACAGGGGATAGCAATCAGCCCCAGCATTTT
j_gene: TRBJ2-1; v_gene: TRBV28; d_gene: TRBD1; abundance: .; CDR3aa: CASISQGYNEQFF; CDR3nt: TGTGCCAGCATATCACAGGGGTACAATGAGCAGTTCTTC
j_gene: TRBJ2-5; v_gene: TRBV2; d_gene: TRBD2; abundance: .; CDR3aa: CASSNSGAIETQYF; CDR3nt: TGTGCCAGCAGTAATAGCGGGGCTATAGAGACCCAGTACTTC
j_gene: TRBJ2-6; v_gene: TRBV16; d_gene: .; abundance: .; CDR3aa: CASSQLGSTVSGANVLTF; CDR3nt: TGTGCCAGCAGCCAACTTGGATCGACAGTCTCTGGGGCCAACGTCCTGACTTTC
j_gene: TRBJ1-1; v_gene: TRBV9; d_gene: .; abundance: .; CDR3aa: CASSDPPDTEAFF; CDR3nt: TGTGCCAGCAGCGACCCGCCGGACACTGAAGCTTTCTTT
j_gene: TRBJ2-7; v_gene: TRBV18; d_gene: TRBD1; abundance: .; CDR3aa: CASSPGTGGVYEQYF; CDR3nt: TGTGCCAGCTCACCAGGGACAGGGGGCGTGTACGAGCAGTACTTC
j_gene: TRBJ2-7; v_gene: TRBV11-2; d_gene: .; abundance: few; CDR3aa: CASSLGHGRPSSYEQYF; CDR3nt: TGTGCCAGCAGCTTAGGACACGGCAGGCCCTCCTCCTACGAGCAGTACTTC
j_gene: TRBJ1-3; v_gene: TRBV27; d_gene: TRBD1; abundance: once; CDR3aa: CASSASTGVGNTIYF; CDR3nt: TGTGCCAGCAGTGCCTCGACAGGGGTTGGAAACACCATATATTTT
j_gene: TRBJ2-1; v_gene: TRBV30; d_gene: .; abundance: .; CDR3aa: CAWSVQAELEQFF; CDR3nt: TGTGCCTGGAGTGTACAGGCCGAGCTTGAGCAGTTCTTC
j_gene: TRBJ2-1; v_gene: TRBV27; d_gene: TRBD1; abundance: .; CDR3aa: CASTDRDPSNEQFF; CDR3nt: TGTGCCAGCACCGACAGGGATCCGAGCAATGAGCAGTTCTTC
j_gene: TRBJ2-7; v_gene: TRBV27; d_gene: TRBD1; abundance: .; CDR3aa: CASSLETGELRRSYEQYF; CDR3nt: TGTGCCAGCAGTTTAGAGACAGGGGAGCTAAGAAGGTCCTACGAGCAGTACTTC
j_gene: TRBJ1-5; v_gene: TRBV4-1; d_gene: TRBD1; abundance: .; CDR3aa: CASSQGTGIPPQHF; CDR3nt: TGCGCCAGCAGCCAAGGGACAGGGATTCCGCCCCAGCATTTT
j_gene: TRBJ1-5; v_gene: TRBV6-6; d_gene: TRBD1; abundance: .; CDR3aa: CASRGTGGEPQHF; CDR3nt: TGTGCCAGCAGGGGGACAGGGGGCGAACCCCAGCATTTT
j_gene: TRBJ1-2; v_gene: TRBV30; d_gene: TRBD1; abundance: once; CDR3aa: CAYGTGLGANYGYTF; CDR3nt: TGTGCCTACGGGACAGGCCTGGGGGCTAACTATGGCTACACCTTC
j_gene: TRBJ2-7; v_gene: TRBV18; d_gene: .; abundance: .; CDR3aa: CASSPPRTIPQQYF; CDR3nt: TGTGCCAGCTCACCACCAAGGACAATCCCTCAGCAGTACTTC
j_gene: TRBJ2-3; v_gene: TRBV5-6; d_gene: .; abundance: .; CDR3aa: CASGLRSDTQYF; CDR3nt: TGTGCCAGCGGACTAAGGTCAGATACGCAGTATTTT
j_gene: TRBJ2-1; v_gene: TRBV7-9; d_gene: .; abundance: .; CDR3aa: CASSPPMGGKNEQFF; CDR3nt: TGTGCCAGCAGCCCACCGATGGGCGGGAAAAATGAGCAGTTCTTC
j_gene: TRBJ1-2; v_gene: TRBV11-2; d_gene: .; abundance: .; CDR3aa: CASSLGGIGINYGYTF; CDR3nt: TGTGCCAGCAGCTTAGGGGGTATCGGGATTAACTATGGCTACACCTTC
j_gene: TRBJ2-1; v_gene: TRBV7-3; d_gene: TRBD1; abundance: .; CDR3aa: CASSRTETGERLF; CDR3nt: TGTGCCAGCAGCCGCACCGAGACAGGGGAAAGACTCTTC
j_gene: TRBJ1-3; v_gene: TRBV6-6; d_gene: .; abundance: once; CDR3aa: CASRRDFSGNTIYF; CDR3nt: TGTGCCAGCAGGAGGGACTTCTCTGGAAACACCATATATTTT
j_gene: TRBJ2-7; v_gene: TRBV6-5; d_gene: TRBD1; abundance: .; CDR3aa: CASSTGAYEQYF; CDR3nt: TGTGCCAGCAGTACAGGGGCCTACGAGCAGTACTTC
j_gene: TRBJ2-1; v_gene: TRBV2; d_gene: .; abundance: .; CDR3aa: CASSYATGSSYNEQFF; CDR3nt: TGTGCCAGCAGTTACGCCACAGGGAGCTCCTACAATGAGCAGTTCTTC
j_gene: TRBJ2-3; v_gene: TRBV4-3; d_gene: TRBD2; abundance: once; CDR3aa: CASSQDLAEGTQYF; CDR3nt: TGCGCCAGCAGCCAAGATCTAGCGGAGGGGACGCAGTATTTT
j_gene: TRBJ2-2; v_gene: TRBV7-7; d_gene: TRBD1; abundance: .; CDR3aa: CASSQTGSGELFF; CDR3nt: TGTGCCAGCAGTCAGACAGGGTCCGGGGAGCTGTTTTTT
j_gene: TRBJ1-6; v_gene: TRBV30; d_gene: .; abundance: .; CDR3aa: CAWRDSVAPLHF; CDR3nt: TGTGCCTGGAGAGACTCCGTAGCACCCCTCCACTTT
j_gene: TRBJ2-7; v_gene: TRBV5-4; d_gene: TRBD1; abundance: .; CDR3aa: CASSARTGRSYEQYF; CDR3nt: TGTGCCAGCAGCGCTAGGACAGGTCGGTCCTACGAGCAGTACTTC